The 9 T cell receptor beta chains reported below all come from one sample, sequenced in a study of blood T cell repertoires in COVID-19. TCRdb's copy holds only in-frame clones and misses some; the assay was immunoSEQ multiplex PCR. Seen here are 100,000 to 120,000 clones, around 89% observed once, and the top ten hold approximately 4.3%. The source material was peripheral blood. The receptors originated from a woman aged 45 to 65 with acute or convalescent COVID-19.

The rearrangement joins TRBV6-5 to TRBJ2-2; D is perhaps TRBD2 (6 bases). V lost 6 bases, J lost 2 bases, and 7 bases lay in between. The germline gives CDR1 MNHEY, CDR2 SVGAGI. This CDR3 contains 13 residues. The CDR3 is CASREGNTGELFF. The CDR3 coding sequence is TGTGCCAGCAGGGAGGGAAACACCGGGGAGCTGTTTTTT.

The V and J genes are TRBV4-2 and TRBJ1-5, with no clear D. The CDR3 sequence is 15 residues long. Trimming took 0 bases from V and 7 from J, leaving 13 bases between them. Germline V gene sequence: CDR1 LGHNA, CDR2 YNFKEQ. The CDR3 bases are TGTGCCAGCAGCCAAGATCGTTCGGGCGGGCAGCCCCAGCATTTT. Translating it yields CASSQDRSGGQPQHF.

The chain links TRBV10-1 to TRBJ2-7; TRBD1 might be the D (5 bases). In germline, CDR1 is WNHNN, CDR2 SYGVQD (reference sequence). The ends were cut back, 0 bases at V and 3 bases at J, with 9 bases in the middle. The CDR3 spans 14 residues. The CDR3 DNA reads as TGCGCCAGCAGTGAGTCCCAGGGATTCTACGAGCAGTACTTC. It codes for CASSESQGFYEQYF.

The CDR3 region has the DNA TGTGCCAGCAGTGATGAACAGGCCCCCTATGGCTACACCTTC. Its translation is CASSDEQAPYGYTF. The chain couples TRBV25-1 to TRBJ1-2; D possibly corresponds to TRBD1 (5 bases). V gave up 3 bases and J gave up 4 bases, with 12 bases separating them. Per germline, CDR1 MGHDK and CDR2 SYGVNS. CDR3 length: 14 residues.

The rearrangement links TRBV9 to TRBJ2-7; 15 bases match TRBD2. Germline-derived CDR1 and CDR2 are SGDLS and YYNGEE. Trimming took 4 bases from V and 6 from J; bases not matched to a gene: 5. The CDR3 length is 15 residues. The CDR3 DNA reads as TGTGCCAGCAGCAGGACTAGCGGGAGGGCCTCCGAGCAGTACTTC. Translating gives CASSRTSGRASEQYF.

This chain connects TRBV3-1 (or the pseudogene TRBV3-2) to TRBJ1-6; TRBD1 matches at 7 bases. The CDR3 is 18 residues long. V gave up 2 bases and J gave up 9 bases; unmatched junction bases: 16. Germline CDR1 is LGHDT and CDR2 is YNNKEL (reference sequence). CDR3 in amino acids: CASSQNPGGIGFVSPLHF. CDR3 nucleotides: TGTGCCAGCAGCCAAAATCCAGGGGGAATCGGGTTTGTTTCACCCCTCCACTTT.

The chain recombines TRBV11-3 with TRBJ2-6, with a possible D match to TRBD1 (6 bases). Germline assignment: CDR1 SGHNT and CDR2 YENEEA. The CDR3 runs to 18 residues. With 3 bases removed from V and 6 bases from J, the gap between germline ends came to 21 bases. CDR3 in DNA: TGTGCCAGCAGCTTTTCAGACCCTTTGAAGGGGGAGGCCAACGTCCTGACTTTC. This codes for CASSFSDPLKGEANVLTF.

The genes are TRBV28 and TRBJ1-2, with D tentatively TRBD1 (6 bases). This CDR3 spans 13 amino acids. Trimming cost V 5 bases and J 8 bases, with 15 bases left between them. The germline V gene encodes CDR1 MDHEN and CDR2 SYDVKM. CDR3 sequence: CASSETGLRGYTF. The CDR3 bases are TGTGCCAGCAGTGAGACAGGCCTGAGAGGCTACACCTTC.

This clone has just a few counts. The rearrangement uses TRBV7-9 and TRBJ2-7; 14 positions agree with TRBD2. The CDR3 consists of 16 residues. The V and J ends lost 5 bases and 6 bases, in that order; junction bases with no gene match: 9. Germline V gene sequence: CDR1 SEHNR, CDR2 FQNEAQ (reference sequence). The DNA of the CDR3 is TGTGCCAGCAGCCCCCCATCGGGACTAGCGGGAGCCGAGCAGTACTTC. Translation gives CASSPPSGLAGAEQYF.